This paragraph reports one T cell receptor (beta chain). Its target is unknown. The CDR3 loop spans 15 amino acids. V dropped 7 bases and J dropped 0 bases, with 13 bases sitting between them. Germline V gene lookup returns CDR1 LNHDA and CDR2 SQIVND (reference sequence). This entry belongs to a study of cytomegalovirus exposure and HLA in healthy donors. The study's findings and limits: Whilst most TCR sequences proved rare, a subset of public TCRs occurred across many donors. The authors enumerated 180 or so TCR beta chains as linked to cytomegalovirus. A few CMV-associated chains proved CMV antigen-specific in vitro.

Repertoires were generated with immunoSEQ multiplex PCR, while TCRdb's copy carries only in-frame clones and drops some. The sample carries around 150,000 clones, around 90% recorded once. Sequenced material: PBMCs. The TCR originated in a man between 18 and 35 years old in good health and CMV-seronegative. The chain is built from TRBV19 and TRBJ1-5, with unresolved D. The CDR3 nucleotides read TGTGCCAGTACCGTCCGGGTAGCTAGCAATCAGCCCCAGCATTTT. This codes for CASTVRVASNQPQHF.